This T cell receptor (beta chain) derives from a study of T cell responses to AZD1222 COVID-19 vaccine. Broader study findings: Only after the peak T cell response were repertoires sampled.

The study pooled second doses at about 4 or about 12 weeks. Worth noting for this clone: Its antigen is unidentified.

Assay: immunoSEQ multiplex PCR; the TCRdb copy retains only in-frame clones and omits some. Of around 120,000 clones detected, about 90% appear once; the ten largest clones hold under 3%. This clonotype originated in an adult who received the AZD1222 COVID-19 vaccine. Material: peripheral blood, obtained 28 days after the second AZD1222 dose.

The CDR3 nucleotides are TGTGCCAGCAGCGGGACAGGGGTGTTAGATACGCAGTATTTT. Amino acids: CASSGTGVLDTQYF. The genes are TRBV5-6 and TRBJ2-3, with 10 positions matching TRBD1. V was pared by 4 bases and J by 5 bases, with 4 bases of the junction left unmatched. This CDR3 is 14 amino acids long. Germline V gene data show CDR1 as SGHDT and CDR2 as YYEEEE.